Following are 20 T cell receptor beta chains from one sample sequenced in a study of shared clonotypes between healthy human individuals. Using immunoSEQ multiplex PCR, the repertoire was profiled, and TCRdb retains in-frame clones only, with some absent. The sample has 300,000 to 350,000 clones; over 70% are singletons. The sequenced material came from memory CD4+ T cells sorted from blood. Subset reported: CD45RA-negative fraction. The receptors derive from a man aged 30-40 years in good health.

This clone was seen repeatedly, ten times or more. This rearrangement joins TRBV28 to TRBJ2-7, with unresolved D. Germline values: CDR1 MDHEN, CDR2 SYDVKM. The CDR3 sequence is 11 residues long. Trimming took 4 bases from V and 3 from J, leaving 4 bases between them. The CDR3 here is CASSSNYEQYF. DNA of the CDR3: TGTGCCAGCAGTTCAAACTACGAGCAGTACTTC. The whole variable domain, filled in from reference TRBV28 and TRBJ2-7, reads DVKVTQSSRYLVKRTGEKVFLECVQDMDHENMFWYRQDPGLGLRLIYFSYDVKMKEKGDIPEGYSVSREKKERFSLILESASTNQTSMYLCASSSNYEQYFGPGTRLTVT.

The rearrangement joins TRBV15 to TRBJ1-5, with a tentative D call TRBD1 (5 bases). This CDR3 contains 13 residues. CDR1 is LNHNV, CDR2 YYDKDF, per germline (reference sequence). The V gene lost 5 bases and the J gene lost 8 bases, with 13 bases spanning the gap. This CDR3 reads CATSGAPGEPQHF. The CDR3 nucleotides are TGTGCCACCAGCGGGGCCCCAGGAGAGCCCCAGCATTTT.

The chain uses TRBV30 and TRBJ1-5, with D possibly being TRBD1 (5 bases). Deletions cut 0 bases from V and 6 bases from J, with 12 bases between. There are 14 residues in the CDR3. Germline CDR1 GTSNPN, CDR2 SVGIG (reference sequence). This CDR3 is CAWSVRAGRQPQHF. The CDR3 nucleotides read TGTGCCTGGAGTGTAAGGGCAGGGCGTCAGCCCCAGCATTTT.

In its sample, this clone was seen once. V usage is TRBV19 and J usage is TRBJ2-7; 10 bases match TRBD2. Germline CDR1 reads LNHDA; CDR2 reads SQIVND (reference sequence). Germline trimming cut 3 bases from V and 3 bases from J; bases unmatched to any gene: 14. This CDR3 contains 18 residues. CDR3 in DNA: TGTGCCAGTAGTATTACCCTTCGGCCAGCGGGAGGGGACTACGAGCAGTACTTC. This encodes CASSITLRPAGGDYEQYF.

This clone was counted a few times. The V call is TRBV4-1, the J call TRBJ1-2; maybe TRBD1 (6 bases). Germline-derived CDR1 and CDR2 are MGHRA and YSYEKL. V was trimmed by 0 bases and J by 6 bases, leaving 17 bases between them. This CDR3 region has 16 residues. The CDR3 is CASSQDGTGKADGYTF. Here the CDR3 DNA reads TGCGCCAGCAGCCAAGACGGTACAGGGAAGGCGGATGGCTACACCTTC.

The chain links TRBV10-2 to TRBJ2-1; perhaps D is TRBD1 or TRBD2 (5 bases each). The CDR3 extends over 14 amino acids. Trimming stripped 8 bases from V and 3 bases from J, with 14 bases between. The germline gives CDR1 WSHSY, CDR2 SAAADI. DNA for the CDR3: TGCGCCAGCGGAGACAGAGCGGACTACAATGAGCAGTTCTTC. Protein sequence: CASGDRADYNEQFF.

The chain combines TRBV19 with TRBJ2-3, with TRBD1 as a possible D gene (5 bases). Germline-derived CDR1 and CDR2 are LNHDA and SQIVND (reference sequence). The V gene lost 1 base and the J gene lost 7 bases, with 12 bases spanning the gap. This CDR3 spans 14 amino acids. CDR3 nucleotide sequence: TGTGCCAGTAGTATAGGGGTTGGGGCGTATACGCAGTATTTT. Amino acids: CASSIGVGAYTQYF.

The gene calls are TRBV13 and TRBJ2-7; D possibly corresponds to TRBD1 (5 bases). The V gene's germline CDR1 is PRHDT and CDR2 FYEKMQ (reference sequence). This CDR3 contains 14 residues. V shed 5 bases and J shed 4 bases, with 15 bases lying between them. The chain's CDR3 is CASSNYTQGYEQYF. Written as DNA, the CDR3 is TGTGCCAGCAGCAACTATACCCAGGGTTACGAGCAGTACTTC.

The chain uses TRBV4-3 and TRBJ2-1; D could derive from TRBD1 or TRBD2 (5 bases each). The germline V and J ends were trimmed by 1 base and 8 bases, with 15 bases remaining between them. CDR3 length: 15 amino acids. Germline CDR1 LGHNA, CDR2 YSLEER. CDR3 sequence (DNA): TGCGCCAGCAGCCAAGTCCTTAGAGGGACCGATGAGCAGTTCTTC. It is translated as CASSQVLRGTDEQFF.

This chain links TRBV7-9 with TRBJ2-5; possibly TRBD1 or TRBD2 for D (5 bases each). CDR3 length: 13 residues. Trimming left V 5 bases short and J 5 bases short, with 12 bases between. The germline V gene has CDR1 SEHNR and CDR2 FQNEAQ (reference sequence). In DNA form, the CDR3 reads TGTGCCAGCAGCCCCGGGACGGAGGAGACCCAGTACTTC. Translation: CASSPGTEETQYF.

V usage is TRBV18 and J usage is TRBJ1-4; 11 nucleotides align to TRBD1. V was pared by 6 bases and J by 6 bases, with 6 bases of the junction left unmatched. CDR1 KGHSH and CDR2 LQKENI come from the germline V gene. The CDR3 is 15 amino acids. CDR3 bases: TGTGCCAGCTCTAGCGGACAGGGGGCGGATGAAAAACTGTTTTTT. It is translated as CASSSGQGADEKLFF.

This chain connects TRBV2 to TRBJ2-3, with 7 positions matching TRBD2. The CDR3 sequence is 15 residues long. Germline V CDR1 and CDR2: SNHLY, FYNNEI. The junction had 5 bases not matched to a gene; V was cut back by 3 bases and J by 2 bases. The CDR3 here is CASSEWGLFTDTQYF. As DNA, the CDR3 is TGTGCCAGCAGTGAGTGGGGACTATTCACAGATACGCAGTATTTT. Combining the CDR3 with reference TRBV2 and TRBJ2-3 gives the whole variable domain EPEVTQTPSHQVTQMGQEVILRCVPISNHLYFYWYRQILGQKVEFLVSFYNNEISEKSEIFDDQFSVERPDGSNFTLKIRSTKLEDSAMYFCASSEWGLFTDTQYFGPGTRLTVL.

This sequence joins TRBV4-1 and TRBJ2-7, with TRBD1 as a possible D gene (6 bases). CDR1 is MGHRA, CDR2 YSYEKL, per germline. The CDR3 runs 18 residues. Trimming removed 0 bases from V and 3 bases from J, with 21 bases in between. The CDR3 coding sequence is TGCGCCAGCAGCCAAGATCTCCCTAGACAGGAGTATCACTACGAGCAGTACTTC. Translating gives CASSQDLPRQEYHYEQYF.

This clone was seen just once. The chain carries TRBV5-4 and TRBJ2-7; a possible D gene is TRBD1 (5 bases). CDR1 and CDR2 (germline): SGHNT, YYREEE (reference sequence). Trimming pared 4 bases from V and 3 bases from J, leaving 17 bases between. The CDR3 length is 15 residues. CDR3 protein: CASSVAADRDYEQYF. The CDR3 DNA reads TGTGCCAGCAGCGTGGCCGCCGACAGAGACTACGAGCAGTACTTC.

The chain has TRBV5-1 and TRBJ1-1; TRBD1 aligns across 7 bases. V was pared by 3 bases and J by 4 bases, with 6 bases of the junction left unmatched. Per germline, CDR1 SGHRS and CDR2 YFSETQ. This CDR3 region has 14 residues. For the CDR3, the DNA is TGCGCCAGCAGCTCCTCGACAGGGATCACTGAAGCTTTCTTT. It encodes CASSSSTGITEAFF.

CDR3 DNA sequence: TGCGCCAGCAGCCAAGATCCCCGCGGGATAGGCAATGAGCAGTTCTTC. It encodes CASSQDPRGIGNEQFF. J is TRBJ2-1 and V is TRBV4-3; weak D call: TRBD2 (6 bases). With 0 bases removed from V and 6 bases from J, the gap between germline ends came to 15 bases. The CDR3 extends over 16 amino acids. The germline gives CDR1 LGHNA, CDR2 YSLEER.

At least ten counts were recorded for this clone. This chain links TRBV13 with TRBJ2-4; TRBD2 matches 7 bases. CDR3 size: 17 residues. CDR1 is PRHDT and CDR2 is FYEKMQ in the germline V gene (reference sequence). Losses at the gene ends were 5 bases for V and 2 bases for J; bases not matched to a gene: 12. As DNA, the CDR3 is TGTGCCAGCAGCCCGTGGGCTCGGGGGGATACCAAAAACATTCAGTACTTC. Protein product: CASSPWARGDTKNIQYF.

V gene TRBV10-1 combines with J gene TRBJ1-1; perhaps TRBD1 as D (6 bases). This CDR3 spans 14 amino acids. Trimming removed 6 bases at V and 3 bases at J, with 14 bases between. The germline CDR1 and CDR2 sequences are WNHNN and SYGVQD (reference sequence). The CDR3 loop is CASRRGISDTEAFF. As DNA, the CDR3 is TGCGCCAGCAGGAGGGGGATATCGGACACTGAAGCTTTCTTT.

This chain connects TRBV2 to TRBJ1-5, with D tentatively TRBD1 (5 bases). This CDR3 region has 14 residues. Deletions cut 3 bases from V and 2 bases from J, with 8 bases between. Per the germline V gene, CDR1 is SNHLY and CDR2 is FYNNEI. CDR3 sequence reads: CASSDQGGNQPQHF. The DNA for the CDR3 is TGTGCCAGCAGTGACCAGGGCGGCAATCAGCCCCAGCATTTT. The full variable domain, with the rest looked up from reference TRBV2 and TRBJ1-5, is EPEVTQTPSHQVTQMGQEVILRCVPISNHLYFYWYRQILGQKVEFLVSFYNNEISEKSEIFDDQFSVERPDGSNFTLKIRSTKLEDSAMYFCASSDQGGNQPQHFGDGTRLSIL.

V gene TRBV28 combines with J gene TRBJ2-3; 7 nucleotides align to TRBD1. The CDR3 totals 16 residues. Per germline, CDR1 MDHEN and CDR2 SYDVKM. The J segment lost 2 bases and the V segment lost 4 bases, leaving 9 bases of the junction unmatched. CDR3 sequence (DNA): TGTGCCAGCAGTTCGCCCCGGGACAGAACCACAGATACGCAGTATTTT. This sequence encodes CASSSPRDRTTDTQYF.